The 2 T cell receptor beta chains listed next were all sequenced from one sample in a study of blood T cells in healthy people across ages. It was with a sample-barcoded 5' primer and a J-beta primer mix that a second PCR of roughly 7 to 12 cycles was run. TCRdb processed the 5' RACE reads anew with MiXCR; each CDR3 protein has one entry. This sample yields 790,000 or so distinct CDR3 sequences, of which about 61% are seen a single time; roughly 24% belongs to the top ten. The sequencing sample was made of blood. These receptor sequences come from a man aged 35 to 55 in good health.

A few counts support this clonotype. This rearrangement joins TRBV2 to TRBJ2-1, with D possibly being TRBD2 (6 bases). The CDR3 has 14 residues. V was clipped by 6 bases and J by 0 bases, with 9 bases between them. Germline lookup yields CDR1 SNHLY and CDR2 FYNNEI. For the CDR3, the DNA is TGTGCCAGCAGGGGGGGTAGCTCCTACAATGAGCAGTTCTTC. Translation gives CASRGGSSYNEQFF.

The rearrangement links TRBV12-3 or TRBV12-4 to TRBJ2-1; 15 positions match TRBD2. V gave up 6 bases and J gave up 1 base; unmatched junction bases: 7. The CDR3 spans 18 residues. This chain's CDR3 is CASRGGLAGGRSYNEQFF. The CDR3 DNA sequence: TGTGCCAGCAGGGGGGGACTAGCGGGGGGCCGGTCCTACAATGAGCAGTTCTTC.